This T cell receptor beta chain appears in the sequencing data of a study of monozygotic twins with inflammatory bowel disease. Each CDR3 protein gets one entry in TCRdb, which reprocessed the 5' RACE reads and gives no DNA. This table lists around 410,000 distinct CDR3 sequences. Germline assignment: CDR1 MDHEN and CDR2 SYDVKM. This CDR3 spans 18 amino acids. The sequenced sample was blood. This receptor was taken from a human donor with ulcerative colitis or Crohn's disease, or a healthy co-twin of an affected twin (not recorded which). The V and J genes are TRBV28 and TRBJ1-2; TCRdb lists TRBD1, though no DNA is available to test this call. The CDR3 here is CASSSGQGNPRLNYGYTF.